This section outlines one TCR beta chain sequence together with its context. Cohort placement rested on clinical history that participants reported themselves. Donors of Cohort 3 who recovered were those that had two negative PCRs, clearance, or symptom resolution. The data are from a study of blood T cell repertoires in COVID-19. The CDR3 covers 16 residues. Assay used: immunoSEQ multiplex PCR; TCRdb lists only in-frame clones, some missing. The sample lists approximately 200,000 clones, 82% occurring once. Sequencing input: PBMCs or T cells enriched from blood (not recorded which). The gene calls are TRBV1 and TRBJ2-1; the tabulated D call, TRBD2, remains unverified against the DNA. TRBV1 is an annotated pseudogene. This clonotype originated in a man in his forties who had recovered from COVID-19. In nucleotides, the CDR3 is TGCACCAGCAGCCAAGCCCGACTTCTCTCCTACAATGAGCAGTTCTTC. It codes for CTSSQARLLSYNEQFF.